The source of this T cell receptor (beta chain) is a study of blood T cells in healthy people across ages. Study context: Template switching retrieved approximately one barcoded beta molecule for each two T cells.

A second PCR of 7 to 11 cycles used a sample-barcoded 5' primer and a J-beta primer mix. A single record per CDR3 protein comes from TCRdb applying MiXCR to the 5' RACE reads. Counted here are 710,000 or so distinct CDR3 sequences, approximately 31% occurring once; the ten biggest clones make up approximately 15%. Germline V gene lookup returns CDR1 MNHEY and CDR2 SVGEGT. The CDR3 is 17 residues long. The V and J ends lost 4 bases and 4 bases, in that order; junction bases with no gene match: 12. In this sample, this clonotype turned up many times. This TCR derives from a woman of 80 years or more in good health. Sequencing was carried out using blood. The chain couples TRBV6-2 or TRBV6-3 to TRBJ2-3; 9 bases agree with TRBD1. This CDR3 is CASSFTFGTGKADTQYF. CDR3 DNA: TGTGCCAGCAGTTTTACGTTCGGGACAGGGAAGGCAGATACGCAGTATTTT.